A single sample is the source of the 16 T cell receptor beta chains below, sequenced in a study of blood T cell repertoires in COVID-19. The table came from immunoSEQ multiplex PCR; TCRdb's copy has only in-frame clones and leaves some out. The data contain approximately 200,000 clones, around 80% of them singletons. Sequenced: PBMCs or T cells enriched from blood (not recorded which). The receptor set was obtained from a man in his 60s who had recovered from COVID-19.

The chain employs TRBV5-1 and TRBJ2-5, with 11 bases identical to TRBD2. V shed 4 bases, J shed 5 bases, and the junction held 10 bases outside the gene matches. Germline values: CDR1 SGHRS, CDR2 YFSETQ. The CDR3 is 16 residues long. CDR3 amino acids: CASSPGTSGGYETQYF. CDR3 bases: TGCGCCAGCAGCCCCGGGACTAGCGGAGGTTACGAGACCCAGTACTTC.

The rearrangement links TRBV27 to TRBJ2-1; possibly TRBD1 for D (7 bases). Looked up from germline, CDR1 is MNHEY and CDR2 is SMNVEV (reference sequence). The ends were cut back, 3 bases at V and 1 base at J, with 16 bases in the middle. CDR3 length: 17 amino acids. Here the CDR3 DNA reads TGTGCCAGCAGTTTGGGGAGGTACAGGGGTTCCTACAATGAGCAGTTCTTC. Its translation: CASSLGRYRGSYNEQFF.

The genes are TRBV7-6 and TRBJ1-4; perhaps TRBD1 as D (5 bases). Germline values: CDR1 SGHVS, CDR2 FNYEAQ. V was trimmed by 4 bases and J by 4 bases, leaving 16 bases between them. This CDR3 region has 16 residues. CDR3 residues: CASSSTGLGFNEKLFF. CDR3 nucleotide sequence: TGTGCCAGCAGCTCCACAGGCCTGGGGTTTAATGAAAAACTGTTTTTT.

The rearrangement joins TRBV7-3 to TRBJ2-5; 11 bases are a match to TRBD2. Per germline, CDR1 SGHTA and CDR2 FQGTGA. The CDR3 totals 17 residues. Germline trimming cut 5 bases from V and 5 bases from J; bases unmatched to any gene: 13. The CDR3 nucleotides read TGTGCCAGCAGCCAAGGCCTAGCGGGGGGCGTTTTGGAGACCCAGTACTTC. This translates into CASSQGLAGGVLETQYF.

The chain links TRBV10-3 to TRBJ1-2, with D possibly being TRBD1 (6 bases). Germline values: CDR1 ENHRY, CDR2 SYGVKD. V lost 2 bases and J 6 bases, leaving 19 bases between the germline ends. This CDR3 is 16 amino acids long. CDR3 amino acids: CAISEDRRMVLDGYTF. The CDR3, as DNA: TGTGCCATCAGTGAGGACAGGAGAATGGTCCTGGATGGCTACACCTTC.

The chain has TRBV27 and TRBJ1-2; 7 bases are a match to TRBD1. J lost 7 bases, V lost 3 bases, and 2 bases had no gene match. The CDR3 loop spans 12 amino acids. Germline-derived CDR1 and CDR2 are MNHEY and SMNVEV (reference sequence). CDR3 bases: TGTGCCAGCAGTTTCAGGGGGGCTGGCTACACCTTC. It is translated as CASSFRGAGYTF.

This clone was seen just once. The chain couples TRBV6-5 to TRBJ2-2; TRBD1 agrees at 10 bases. The CDR3 sequence is 16 residues long. Germline V lookup: CDR1 MNHEY, CDR2 SVGAGI. V lost 1 base and J lost 7; bases outside the gene matches: 6. The DNA of the CDR3 is TGTGCCAGCAGTTACTATCGGACAGGGGGGATCGGGGAGCTGTTTTTT. Protein: CASSYYRTGGIGELFF.

Written as DNA, the CDR3 is TGCGCCAGCAGCTTGGGATGGGCTACTAGCGGGGCCTACAATGAGCAGTTCTTC. Encoded protein: CASSLGWATSGAYNEQFF. The chain carries TRBV5-1 and TRBJ2-1, with 10 bases aligning to TRBD2. After removal of 0 bases from V and 2 bases from J, the junction contained 8 bases not matched to a gene. Germline CDR1 and CDR2: SGHRS and YFSETQ. The CDR3 covers 18 residues.

The chain is built from TRBV11-2 and TRBJ2-7; TRBD1 agrees at 8 bases. CDR1 is SGHAT and CDR2 is FQNNGV in the germline V gene. The V and J ends lost 3 bases and 3 bases, in that order; junction bases with no gene match: 10. This CDR3 is 16 amino acids long. The CDR3 loop reads CASSFLPGQAIYEQYF. In nucleotides, the CDR3 is TGTGCCAGCAGCTTCCTCCCGGGACAGGCGATCTACGAGCAGTACTTC.

The V gene is TRBV12-5, the J gene TRBJ1-2, with a tentative D call TRBD1 (6 bases). Germline CDR1 is LGHNT and CDR2 is FRNRAP. The CDR3 covers 15 residues. The germline V and J ends were trimmed by 4 bases and 8 bases, with 20 bases remaining between them. The CDR3 sequence is CASGWAPHRVGGYTF. In DNA, the CDR3 is TGTGCTAGTGGTTGGGCCCCCCACAGGGTCGGCGGCTACACCTTC.

The V gene is TRBV4-3, the J gene TRBJ1-3; 8 bases line up with TRBD1. This CDR3 has 16 amino acids. Looked up from germline, CDR1 is LGHNA and CDR2 is YSLEER. Germline trimming cut 1 base from V and 0 bases from J; bases unmatched to any gene: 2. The CDR3 sequence: CASSQVGTGSGNTIYF. CDR3 in DNA: TGCGCCAGCAGCCAAGTCGGGACAGGCTCTGGAAACACCATATATTTT.

The V and J genes are TRBV27 and TRBJ2-1, with D tentatively TRBD2 (6 bases). This CDR3 is 15 amino acids long. Germline values: CDR1 MNHEY, CDR2 SMNVEV (reference sequence). Trimming removed 2 bases at V and 0 bases at J, with 8 bases between. The CDR3 here is CASSLVGSSYNEQFF. DNA of the CDR3: TGTGCCAGCAGTTTAGTCGGGAGCTCCTACAATGAGCAGTTCTTC.

V is TRBV11-2 and J is TRBJ1-2; 7 bases are a match to TRBD1. The germline V gene encodes CDR1 SGHAT and CDR2 FQNNGV. The CDR3 spans 13 residues. The V gene end was trimmed by 6 bases and the J gene end by 7 bases; junction bases not matched to a gene: 8. The CDR3 reads CASSTTDRAGYTF. CDR3 DNA sequence: TGTGCCAGCAGTACCACAGACAGGGCTGGCTACACCTTC. Full variable domain (remainder filled in from reference TRBV11-2 and TRBJ1-2): EAGVAQSPRYKIIEKRQSVAFWCNPISGHATLYWYQQILGQGPKLLIQFQNNGVVDDSQLPKDRFSAERLKGVDSTLKIQPAKLEDSAVYLCASSTTDRAGYTFGSGTRLTVV.

This chain joins TRBV24-1 and TRBJ1-2; D might be TRBD1 (5 bases). CDR3 length: 14 amino acids. The V gene's germline CDR1 is KGHDR and CDR2 SFDVKD. Trimming pared 3 bases from V and 2 bases from J, leaving 9 bases between. This CDR3 reads CATSDPTGNYGYTF. The CDR3 DNA is TGTGCCACCAGTGATCCTACAGGAAACTATGGCTACACCTTC.

The chain carries TRBV7-2 and TRBJ2-2; 7 bases map to TRBD2. The CDR3 extends over 16 amino acids. CDR1 and CDR2 (germline): SGHTA, FQGNSA. The ends lost 4 bases at V and 3 bases at J; junction bases unmatched: 8. This CDR3 is CASSSGGGGHTGELFF. The DNA for the CDR3 is TGTGCCAGCAGCTCGGGAGGCGGGGGTCACACCGGGGAGCTGTTTTTT.

This clone was observed once. The chain has TRBV4-3 and TRBJ1-2; D not resolved. The CDR3 spans 17 residues. Trimming took off 0 bases at V and 5 bases at J, with 19 bases between the two ends. Germline V lookup: CDR1 LGHNA, CDR2 YSLEER. CDR3 sequence: CASSQDRAGRLWYGYTF. The CDR3 DNA sequence: TGCGCCAGCAGCCAAGACCGGGCGGGCCGTCTGTGGTATGGCTACACCTTC.